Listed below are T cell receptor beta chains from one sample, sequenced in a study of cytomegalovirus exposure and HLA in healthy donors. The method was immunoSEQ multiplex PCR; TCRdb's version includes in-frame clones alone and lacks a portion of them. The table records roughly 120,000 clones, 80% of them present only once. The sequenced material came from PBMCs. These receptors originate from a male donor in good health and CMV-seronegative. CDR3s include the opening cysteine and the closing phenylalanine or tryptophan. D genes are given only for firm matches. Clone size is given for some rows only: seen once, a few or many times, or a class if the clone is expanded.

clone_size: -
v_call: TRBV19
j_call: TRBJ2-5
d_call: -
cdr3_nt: TGTGCCAGTAGTATTTCGGGACTGCAGGAGACCCAGTACTTC
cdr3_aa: CASSISGLQETQYF

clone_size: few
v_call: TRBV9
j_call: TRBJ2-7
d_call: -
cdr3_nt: TGTGCCAGCAGCGTAAAGGCAGGTACCTACGAGCAGTACTTC
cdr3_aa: CASSVKAGTYEQYF

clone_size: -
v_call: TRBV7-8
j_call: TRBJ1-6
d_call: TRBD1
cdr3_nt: TGTGCCAGCAGCCCGACAGGGACTTCACCCCTCCACTTT
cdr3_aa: CASSPTGTSPLHF

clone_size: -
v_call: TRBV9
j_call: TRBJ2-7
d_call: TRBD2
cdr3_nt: TGTGCCAGCAGCGCCGCTAGCGGGAGCTACGAGCAGTACTTC
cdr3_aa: CASSAASGSYEQYF

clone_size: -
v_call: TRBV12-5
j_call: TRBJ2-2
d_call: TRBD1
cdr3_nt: TGTGCTAGTGGTTTTTGGGACAGGGGGCCGAACACCGGGGAGCTGTTTTTT
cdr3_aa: CASGFWDRGPNTGELFF

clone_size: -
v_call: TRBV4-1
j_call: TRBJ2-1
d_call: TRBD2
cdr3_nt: TGCGCCAGCAGCCTCCCCTGGGGGGGTGTCCACGAGCAGTTCTTC
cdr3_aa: CASSLPWGGVHEQFF

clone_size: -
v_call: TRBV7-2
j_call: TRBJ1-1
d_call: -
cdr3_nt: TGTGCCAGCAGGTGGGGGCTGGGGAACACTGAAGCTTTCTTT
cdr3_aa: CASRWGLGNTEAFF

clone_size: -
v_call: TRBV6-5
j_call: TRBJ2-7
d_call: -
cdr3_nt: TGTGCCAGCAGCGCTAGCCAGAGCTCCTACGAGCAGTACTTC
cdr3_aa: CASSASQSSYEQYF

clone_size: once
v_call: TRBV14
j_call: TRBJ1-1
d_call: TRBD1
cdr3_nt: TGTGCCAGCAGCCTACCCGGGACAGGGGGCGCGGGCACTGAAGCTTTCTTT
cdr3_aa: CASSLPGTGGAGTEAFF

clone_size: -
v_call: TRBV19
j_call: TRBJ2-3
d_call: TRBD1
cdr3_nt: TGTGCCAGTAGTATAGCACAGGGGGCTGGGGATACGCAGTATTTT
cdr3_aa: CASSIAQGAGDTQYF

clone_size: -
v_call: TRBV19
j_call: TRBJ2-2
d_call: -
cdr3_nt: TGTGCCAGTAGTATAGTAACCGGTATGAACACCGGGGAGCTGTTTTTT
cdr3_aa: CASSIVTGMNTGELFF

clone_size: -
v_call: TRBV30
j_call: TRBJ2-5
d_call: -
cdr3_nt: TGTGCCTGGAGTGTCGGGATAAGGGAGACCCAGTACTTC
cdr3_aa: CAWSVGIRETQYF

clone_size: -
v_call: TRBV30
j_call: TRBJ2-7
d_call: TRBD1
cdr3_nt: TGTGCCTGGAGTGGAGACAGGGCCTACGAGCAGTACTTC
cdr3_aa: CAWSGDRAYEQYF

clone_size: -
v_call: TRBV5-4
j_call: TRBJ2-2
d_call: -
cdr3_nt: TGTGCCAGCAGCTTGGGGGGAGACACCGGGGAGCTGTTTTTT
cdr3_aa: CASSLGGDTGELFF

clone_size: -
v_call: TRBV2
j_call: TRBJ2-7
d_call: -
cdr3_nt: TGTGCCAGCAGTGAATGGGACACCTACGAGCAGTACTTC
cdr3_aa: CASSEWDTYEQYF

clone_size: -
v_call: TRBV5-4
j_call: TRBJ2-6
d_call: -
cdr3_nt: TGTGCCTTTCGGGAAGGGGGTACGGTTGGGGCCAACGTCCTGACTTTC
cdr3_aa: CAFREGGTVGANVLTF

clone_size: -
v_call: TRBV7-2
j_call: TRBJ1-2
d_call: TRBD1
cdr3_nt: TGTGCCAGCAGCTTAGAGGGGGCGGGCGGCTACACCTTC
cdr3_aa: CASSLEGAGGYTF

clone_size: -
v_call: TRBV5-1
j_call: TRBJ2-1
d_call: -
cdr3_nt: TGCGCCAGCAGCTTGCAAGTAGCGACCTCCTACAATGAGCAGTTCTTC
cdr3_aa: CASSLQVATSYNEQFF

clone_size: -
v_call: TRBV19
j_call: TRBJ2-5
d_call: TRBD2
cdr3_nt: TGTGCCAGTAGTCGACAGCGGGGGTTAAAAGAGACCCAGTACTTC
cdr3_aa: CASSRQRGLKETQYF

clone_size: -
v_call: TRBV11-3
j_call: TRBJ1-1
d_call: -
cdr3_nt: TGTGCCAGCAGCTTAGGGGTGGCAGGGCAGAGCACTGAAGCTTTCTTT
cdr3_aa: CASSLGVAGQSTEAFF

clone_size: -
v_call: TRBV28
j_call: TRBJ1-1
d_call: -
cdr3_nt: TGTGCCAGCAGTTCCAGCCCCCCGGGTTTCTTT
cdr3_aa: CASSSSPPGFF

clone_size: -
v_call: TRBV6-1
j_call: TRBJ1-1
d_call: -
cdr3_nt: TGTGCCAGCAGACCGGGACAGAACACTGAAGCTTTCTTT
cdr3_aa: CASRPGQNTEAFF

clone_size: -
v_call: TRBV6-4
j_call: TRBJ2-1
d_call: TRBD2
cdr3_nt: TGTGCCAGCAGCCCCAGCGGGAGATCCAATGAGCAGTTCTTC
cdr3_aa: CASSPSGRSNEQFF

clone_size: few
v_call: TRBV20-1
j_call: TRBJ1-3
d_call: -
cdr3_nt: TGCAGTGCCCTTGACAGAAACACCATATATTTT
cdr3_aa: CSALDRNTIYF

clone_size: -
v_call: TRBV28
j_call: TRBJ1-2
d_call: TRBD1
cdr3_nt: TGTGCCAGCAGCAGGACAGGGCTATATGGCTACACCTTC
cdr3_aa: CASSRTGLYGYTF

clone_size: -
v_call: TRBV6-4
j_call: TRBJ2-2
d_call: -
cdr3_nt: TGTGCCAGCAGTGACGTCGAGAACGGGGAGCTGTTTTTT
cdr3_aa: CASSDVENGELFF

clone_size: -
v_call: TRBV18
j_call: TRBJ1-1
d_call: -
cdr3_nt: TGTGCCAGCTCACCCGAACTCAACACTGAAGCTTTCTTT
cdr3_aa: CASSPELNTEAFF

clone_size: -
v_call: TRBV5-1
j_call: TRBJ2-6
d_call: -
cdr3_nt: TGCGCCAGCAGCGAGGGACTGACCCCTGGGGCCAACGTCCTGACTTTC
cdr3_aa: CASSEGLTPGANVLTF

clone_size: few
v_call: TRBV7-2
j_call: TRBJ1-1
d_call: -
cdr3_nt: TGTGCCAGCAGCTTATGGGGCATGAACACTGAAGCTTTCTTT
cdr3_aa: CASSLWGMNTEAFF

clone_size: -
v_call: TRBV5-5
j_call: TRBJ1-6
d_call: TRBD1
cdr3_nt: TGTGCCAGCAGCTACCCCGGGACAGGGGTCCCCCTCCACTTT
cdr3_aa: CASSYPGTGVPLHF

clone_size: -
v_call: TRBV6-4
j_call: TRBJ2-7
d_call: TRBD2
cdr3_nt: TGTGCCAGCAGTGTGTGGGAGGGAGCTGCCGAGCAGTACTTC
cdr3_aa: CASSVWEGAAEQYF

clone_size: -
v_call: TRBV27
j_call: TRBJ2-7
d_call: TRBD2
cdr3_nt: TGTGCCAGCAGTCCCCGGGGGGGGCGAGGGGTTTACGAGCAGTACTTC
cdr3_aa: CASSPRGGRGVYEQYF

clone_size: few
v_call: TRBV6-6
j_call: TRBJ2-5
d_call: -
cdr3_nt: TGTGCCAGTAGGGGCCGGGACACAGGGACCCAGTACTTC
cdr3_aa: CASRGRDTGTQYF

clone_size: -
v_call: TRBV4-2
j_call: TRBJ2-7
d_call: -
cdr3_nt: TGTGCCAGCAGCCGGGAGTTGAGTTCTTCCTACGAGCAGTACTTC
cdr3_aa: CASSRELSSSYEQYF

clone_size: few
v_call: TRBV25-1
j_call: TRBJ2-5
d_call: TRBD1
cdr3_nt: TGTGCCAGCAGCCGGGACAGCCTTAACTTC
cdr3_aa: CASSRDSLNF

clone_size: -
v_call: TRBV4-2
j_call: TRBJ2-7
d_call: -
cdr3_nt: TGTGCCAGCAGCCAAGTGTTAAGGGGCGAGCAGTACTTC
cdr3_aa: CASSQVLRGEQYF

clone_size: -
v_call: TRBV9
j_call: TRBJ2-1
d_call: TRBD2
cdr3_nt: TGTGCCAGCAGCGTAGCCCCTAGCGGGGTTGATGAGCAGTTCTTC
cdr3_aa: CASSVAPSGVDEQFF

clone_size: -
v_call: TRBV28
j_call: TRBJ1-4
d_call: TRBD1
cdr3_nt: TGTGCCAGCAGAATCCCGGGACAGGGAGCAAAACTGTTTTTT
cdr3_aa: CASRIPGQGAKLFF

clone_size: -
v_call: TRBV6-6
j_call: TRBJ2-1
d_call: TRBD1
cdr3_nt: TGTGCCAGCAGCATCCGGGACAGGGGGTACAATGAGCAGTTCTTC
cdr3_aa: CASSIRDRGYNEQFF

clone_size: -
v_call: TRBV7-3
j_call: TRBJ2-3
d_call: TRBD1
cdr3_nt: TGTGCCAGCAGCCCTCGGGACAGCACTAGCACAGATACGCAGTATTTT
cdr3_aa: CASSPRDSTSTDTQYF

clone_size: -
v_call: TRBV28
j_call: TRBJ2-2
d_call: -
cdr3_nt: TGTGCCAGCAGTATTGGGGGCGGGACCGGGGAGCTGTTTTTT
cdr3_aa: CASSIGGGTGELFF

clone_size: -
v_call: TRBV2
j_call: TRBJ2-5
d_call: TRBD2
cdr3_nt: TGTGCCAGCGGGAGGGCGGTCCAAGTGACCCAGTACTTC
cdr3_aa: CASGRAVQVTQYF

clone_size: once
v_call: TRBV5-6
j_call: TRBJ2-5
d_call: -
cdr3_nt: TGTGCCAGCAGGCAGTCGGGGTACGAGACCCAGTACTTC
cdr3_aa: CASRQSGYETQYF

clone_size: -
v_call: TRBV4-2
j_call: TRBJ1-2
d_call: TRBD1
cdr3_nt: TGTGCCAGCAGCCGTTCCTTGAGTGGACAGGGGGACGGTGGCTACACCTTC
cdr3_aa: CASSRSLSGQGDGGYTF

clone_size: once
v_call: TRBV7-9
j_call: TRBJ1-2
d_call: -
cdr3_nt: TGTGCCAGCAGCCCTTGGGGGCAGGAGGTGTATGGCTACACCTTC
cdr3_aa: CASSPWGQEVYGYTF